This T cell receptor beta chain was sequenced during a study of glioma-infiltrating T cells after dendritic cell vaccination. CDR3 length: 14 amino acids. From germline, CDR1 is LNHDA and CDR2 SQIVND (reference sequence). Trimming took 9 bases from V and 0 from J, leaving 15 bases between them. The table came from immunoSEQ multiplex PCR; TCRdb's copy has only in-frame clones and leaves some out. The repertoire holds 90,000 to 95,000 clones, with about 81% as singletons. Time point reported: after dendritic cell vaccination, including at tumor progression/relapse. Selection required adequate fresh-frozen tumor tissue plus more than two years' survival data.

V gene TRBV19 combines with J gene TRBJ2-7; no firm D call. The sequence was obtained from a human donor with glioblastoma. Sequenced here: blood, sampled after dendritic cell vaccination. The CDR3 DNA sequence: TGTGCCAGCGCCCAGCCAGGAACCTCCTACGAGCAGTACTTC. Its protein is CASAQPGTSYEQYF.